The T cell receptor (beta chain) described here comes from a study of T cell repertoires in cytomegalovirus infection. As for the study in general: Shared public TCR beta signatures pointed to both CMV infection and a matching HLA type.

TCRdb fed the reads into MiXCR, producing one record per CDR3 protein. Of 650,000 to 900,000 distinct CDR3 sequences listed, about 30% are singletons. Germline V gene data show CDR1 as SGHVS and CDR2 as FNYEAQ. The CDR3 covers 18 residues. Trimming removed 1 base from V and 0 bases from J; junction bases left unmatched: 6. Comment on this clonotype: As yet, its antigen is unknown.

The chain is built from TRBV7-6 and TRBJ2-1, with 10 nucleotides matching TRBD2. Sequenced here: cultured CD8+ T cells from PBMCs, sampled from culture after CMV antigen stimulation. This sequence was found in a human donor in good health (CMV status not recorded). Some clones in this sample may be carry-over from other donors' samples. In nucleotides, the CDR3 is TGTGCCAGCAGCTTAGGTAGCGGGGGGTTTAGCTCCTACAATGAGCAGTTCTTC. Its translation: CASSLGSGGFSSYNEQFF.